The 5 T cell receptor beta chains below come from one sample, sequenced in a study of blood T cells in healthy people across ages. PCR was performed a second time for about 6 to 12 cycles using a sample-barcoded 5' primer and a J-beta primer mix. One entry per CDR3 protein results from TCRdb running MiXCR on the 5' RACE reads. The sample lists 650,000 to 1,000,000 distinct CDR3 sequences, about 34% occurring once. The sample was blood. Receptor source: a man between 18 and 29 years old in good health.

Many counts were recorded for this clonotype. J is TRBJ2-3 and V is TRBV5-1; D possibly corresponds to TRBD1 (6 bases). Germline V CDR1 and CDR2: SGHRS, YFSETQ. V was pared by 5 bases and J by 0 bases, with 19 bases between. This CDR3 spans 17 amino acids. The CDR3 nucleotides are TGCGCCAGCAGTCTGACCGGGACAAGACTTAGCACAGATACGCAGTATTTT. Translated: CASSLTGTRLSTDTQYF.

This clonotype was seen at least ten times. The chain carries TRBV29-1 and TRBJ1-2; maybe TRBD1 (5 bases). The CDR3 runs 12 residues. The germline V gene encodes CDR1 SQVTM and CDR2 ANQGSEA. Trimming left V 4 bases short and J 5 bases short, with 11 bases between. The CDR3 DNA reads as TGCAGCGTTGCGGGCGAGGGGTATGGCTACACCTTC. Protein sequence: CSVAGEGYGYTF.

The V gene is TRBV5-5, the J gene TRBJ1-2; perhaps TRBD1 as D (6 bases). V lost 4 bases and J 8 bases, leaving 15 bases between the germline ends. Germline V gene lookup returns CDR1 SGHKS and CDR2 YYEKEE (reference sequence). This CDR3 is built from 13 residues. The CDR3 bases are TGTGCCAGCAGCGTGGACACAGGGCGAGGCTACACCTTC. It codes for CASSVDTGRGYTF.

This clonotype was picked up a small number of times. The J gene is TRBJ2-7, the V gene TRBV12-3 or TRBV12-4, with 7 bases identical to TRBD2. V lost 6 bases and J lost 0; bases outside the gene matches: 8. CDR3 size: 15 residues. Here the CDR3 reads CASRRAGLLSYEQYF. The CDR3 nucleotides read TGTGCCAGCAGACGAGCGGGGCTCCTCTCCTACGAGCAGTACTTC.

The rearrangement links TRBV7-8 to TRBJ2-1; D may match TRBD1 or TRBD2 (6 bases each). V was trimmed by 2 bases and J by 6 bases, leaving 17 bases between them. This CDR3 region has 16 residues. CDR1 and CDR2 (germline): SGHVS, FQNEAQ. CDR3 bases: TGTGCCAGCAGCTTAAATAGGGGGGCAGTAGGCAATGAGCAGTTCTTC. The encoded protein is CASSLNRGAVGNEQFF.